Below are 20 T cell receptor beta chains sequenced from a single sample in a study of OX40 agonist ivuxolimab in advanced cancers. The method was immunoSEQ multiplex PCR; TCRdb's version includes in-frame clones alone and lacks a portion of them. This sample has about 49,000 clones, with around 84% found just once. The specimen comprised CD4+ or CD8+ T cells sorted from blood, sampled in a trial of the OX40 agonist ivuxolimab. These receptors came from an adult with an advanced solid tumor such as melanoma, head and neck, liver or kidney cancer.

The chain joins TRBV2 to TRBJ1-5; D ambiguous. This CDR3 contains 12 residues. V was clipped by 6 bases and J by 10 bases, with 13 bases between them. CDR1 SNHLY and CDR2 FYNNEI come from the germline V gene. The CDR3 is CASSPGPGPQHF. The CDR3 DNA reads as TGTGCCAGCAGCCCTGGACCTGGCCCCCAGCATTTT. Variable domain in full (rest from reference TRBV2 and TRBJ1-5): EPEVTQTPSHQVTQMGQEVILRCVPISNHLYFYWYRQILGQKVEFLVSFYNNEISEKSEIFDDQFSVERPDGSNFTLKIRSTKLEDSAMYFCASSPGPGPQHFGDGTRLSIL.

This clone was counted only a few times. V usage is TRBV4-1 and J usage is TRBJ2-7, with 7 bases matching TRBD2. The CDR3 covers 15 residues. The trim removed 2 bases at V and 0 bases at J, leaving 4 bases unmatched. Per germline, CDR1 MGHRA and CDR2 YSYEKL. The CDR3 sequence: CASSQQGLNSYEQYF. CDR3 in DNA: TGCGCCAGCAGCCAACAGGGACTAAACTCCTACGAGCAGTACTTC.

This clone was recorded only once. The chain links TRBV7-2 to TRBJ1-1; D remains ambiguous. CDR1 SGHTA and CDR2 FQGNSA come from the germline V gene. The CDR3 consists of 12 residues. The V end was cut by 8 bases, the J end by 6 bases, with 13 bases between. CDR3 nucleotide sequence: TGTGCCAGCCGATACCCGGATCCTGAAGCTTTCTTT. Translating it yields CASRYPDPEAFF.

The chain carries TRBV5-1 and TRBJ2-3; possibly TRBD2 for D (5 bases). The germline V gene has CDR1 SGHRS and CDR2 YFSETQ. The CDR3 length is 15 residues. With 0 bases removed from V and 6 bases from J, the gap between germline ends came to 14 bases. CDR3 residues: CASSLASGLYDTQYF. The CDR3 nucleotides are TGCGCCAGCAGCTTGGCCAGCGGACTCTACGATACGCAGTATTTT.

The CDR3 loop reads CATSRDTEGSYEQYF. CDR3 DNA sequence: TGTGCCACCAGCAGGGACACCGAGGGGTCCTACGAGCAGTACTTC. The chain carries TRBV15 and TRBJ2-7; the D gene could be TRBD1 or TRBD2 (5 bases each). The V gene's germline CDR1 is LNHNV and CDR2 YYDKDF (reference sequence). V was cut by 3 bases and J by 1 base, with 13 bases left in between. The CDR3 has 15 residues.

As DNA, the CDR3 is TGTGCGTGGGGGCAGGATAGCTCCTACGAGCAGTACTTC. It translates to CAWGQDSSYEQYF. The rearrangement uses TRBV5-5 and TRBJ2-7; tentatively, D is TRBD1 (6 bases). Germline CDR1 and CDR2: SGHKS and YYEKEE (reference sequence). This CDR3 contains 13 residues.

This clone was picked up a small number of times. V usage is TRBV5-5 and J usage is TRBJ2-7, with 7 nucleotides matching TRBD1. V trimming: 4 bases; J trimming: 2 bases; junction bases outside the gene matches: 9. Germline CDR1 SGHKS, CDR2 YYEKEE (reference sequence). The CDR3 runs 15 residues. The CDR3 spells CASSLRTGQPYEQYF. DNA for the CDR3: TGTGCCAGCAGCCTCAGGACAGGCCAGCCCTACGAGCAGTACTTC.

The chain has TRBV11-2 and TRBJ2-1, with TRBD2 matching over 12 bases. J was trimmed by 10 bases and V by 1 base; bases with no gene match: 8. The CDR3 is 16 amino acids. Germline CDR1 and CDR2: SGHAT and FQNNGV. The CDR3 sequence is CASSLGTSGTHVEQFF. Written as DNA, the CDR3 is TGTGCCAGCAGCTTAGGGACTAGCGGGACCCACGTAGAGCAGTTCTTC.

The V call is TRBV7-8, the J call TRBJ2-1; 10 bases are shared with TRBD2. The germline V gene has CDR1 SGHVS and CDR2 FQNEAQ. V was clipped by 2 bases and J by 3 bases; unmatched bases: 4. The CDR3 totals 16 residues. The CDR3 reads CASSLQREGLYNEQFF. Here the CDR3 DNA reads TGTGCCAGCAGCTTACAGCGGGAGGGCCTCTACAATGAGCAGTTCTTC. Full variable domain (remainder filled in from reference TRBV7-8 and TRBJ2-1): GAGVSQSPRYKVAKRGQDVALRCDPISGHVSLFWYQQALGQGPEFLTYFQNEAQLDKSGLPSDRFFAERPEGSVSTLKIQRTQQEDSAVYLCASSLQREGLYNEQFFGPGTRLTVL.

This clone was observed a single time. V gene TRBV6-6 combines with J gene TRBJ2-7; TRBD2 is a possible D gene (5 bases). This CDR3 spans 15 amino acids. Trimming removed 0 bases from V and 6 bases from J, with 15 bases in between. CDR1 and CDR2 (germline): MNHNY, SVGAGI (reference sequence). For the CDR3, the DNA is TGTGCCAGCAGTTACTCGAGCAGCGGTAGTTTCGAGCAGTACTTC. Amino acid sequence: CASSYSSSGSFEQYF.

This chain uses TRBV6-1 with TRBJ1-5, with TRBD1 matching over 10 bases. Trimming removed 9 bases from V and 7 bases from J; junction bases left unmatched: 6. In germline, CDR1 is MNHNS, CDR2 SASEGT. The length of the CDR3 is 13 residues. The CDR3 spells CASLTGGGQPQHF. The CDR3, as DNA: TGTGCCAGTCTGACAGGGGGCGGACAGCCCCAGCATTTT.

The rearrangement joins TRBV6-5 to TRBJ2-1; D possibly corresponds to TRBD2 (6 bases). V lost 3 bases to trimming and J lost 8 bases, with 20 bases between them. In germline, CDR1 is MNHEY, CDR2 SVGAGI. The CDR3 contains 16 residues. The CDR3 reads CASSYSSRRGFDEQFF. CDR3 bases: TGTGCCAGCAGTTATTCTAGTAGGCGGGGTTTCGATGAGCAGTTCTTC.

The chain recombines TRBV10-3 with TRBJ1-4; TRBD1 matches at 9 bases. V shed 5 bases, J shed 7 bases, and the junction held 8 bases outside the gene matches. In germline, CDR1 is ENHRY, CDR2 SYGVKD. The CDR3 has 15 residues. CDR3 bases: TGTGCCATCAGTTCGGGACAGGGCGGAGGTGAAAAACTGTTTTTT. It translates to CAISSGQGGGEKLFF.

The chain joins TRBV7-9 to TRBJ2-5, with TRBD2 identical over 13 bases. The length of the CDR3 is 18 residues. V shed 1 base and J 5 bases; nucleotides not matched to a gene: 10. Per germline, CDR1 SEHNR and CDR2 FQNEAQ (reference sequence). In DNA form, the CDR3 reads TGTGCCAGCAGCTTAGAGCCGGTGACTAGCGGGAGGAGGGAGACCCAGTACTTC. Translation gives CASSLEPVTSGRRETQYF.

The chain recombines TRBV19 with TRBJ2-2; perhaps TRBD2 as D (5 bases). V lost 7 bases and J lost 1, with 13 bases in between. CDR3 size: 15 residues. Germline CDR1 LNHDA, CDR2 SQIVND (reference sequence). As DNA, the CDR3 is TGTGCCAGTACGGTGTTGGAGGAGAACACCGGGGAGCTGTTTTTT. Amino acid sequence: CASTVLEENTGELFF.

The V and J genes are TRBV19 and TRBJ1-2, with 11 bases that match TRBD1. CDR3 length equals 15 residues. Germline V gives CDR1 LNHDA, CDR2 SQIVND (reference sequence). Losses at the gene ends were 4 bases for V and 3 bases for J; bases not matched to a gene: 4. The CDR3 DNA sequence: TGTGCCAGTAGTACGCCGGGACAGGGGGACTATGGCTACACCTTC. Translation gives CASSTPGQGDYGYTF.

The CDR3, as DNA: TGTGCCAGTAGTATCGGGTTAGCGGGAGATTCCGGGGAGCTGTTTTTT. Its protein product is CASSIGLAGDSGELFF. The gene calls are TRBV19 and TRBJ2-2; 9 nucleotides match TRBD2. The germline CDR1 and CDR2 sequences are LNHDA and SQIVND (reference sequence). The CDR3 extends over 16 amino acids. Unmatched junction bases numbered 8, after V lost 3 bases and J lost 6 bases.

The V and J genes are TRBV21-1 and TRBJ2-7; the table's D call of TRBD1 was not tested on the DNA. TRBV21-1 is listed as a pseudogene. The CDR3 totals 13 residues. Here the CDR3 DNA reads TGTGCCAGCAGCAATGGAGGGGGCGACGAGCAGTACTTC. Encoded protein: CASSNGGGDEQYF.

The chain combines TRBV12-1 with TRBJ2-1; the D segment call TRBD2 is taken from the table without a DNA check. TRBV12-1 is designated a pseudogene. The CDR3 length is 19 residues. The CDR3 loop reads CASSFLSGSPKSSYNEQFF. CDR3 in DNA: TGTGCCAGCAGCTTCCTTAGCGGGAGCCCAAAAAGCTCCTACAATGAGCAGTTCTTC.

Details on this clone: The identical CDR3 is also encoded by other nucleotide sequences in the sample. This chain links TRBV10-1 with TRBJ2-1; 7 bases map to TRBD2. Trimming cost V 2 bases and J 3 bases; bases outside gene matches: 4. The CDR3 is 15 amino acids. Germline V gives CDR1 WNHNN, CDR2 SYGVQD (reference sequence). The CDR3 is CASSEAGADYNEQFF. The CDR3 region has the DNA TGCGCCAGCAGTGAGGCGGGAGCGGACTACAATGAGCAGTTCTTC.